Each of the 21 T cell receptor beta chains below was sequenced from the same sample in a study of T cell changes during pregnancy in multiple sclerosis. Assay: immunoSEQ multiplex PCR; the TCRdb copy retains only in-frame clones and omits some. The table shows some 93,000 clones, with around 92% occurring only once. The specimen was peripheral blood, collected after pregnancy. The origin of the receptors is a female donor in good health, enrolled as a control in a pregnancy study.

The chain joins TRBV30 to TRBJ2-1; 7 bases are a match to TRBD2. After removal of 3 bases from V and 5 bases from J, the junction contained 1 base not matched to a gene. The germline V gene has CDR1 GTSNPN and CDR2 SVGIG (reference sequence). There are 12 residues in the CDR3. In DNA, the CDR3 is TGTGCCTGGAGCGGGACTAACAATGAGCAGTTCTTC. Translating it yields CAWSGTNNEQFF.

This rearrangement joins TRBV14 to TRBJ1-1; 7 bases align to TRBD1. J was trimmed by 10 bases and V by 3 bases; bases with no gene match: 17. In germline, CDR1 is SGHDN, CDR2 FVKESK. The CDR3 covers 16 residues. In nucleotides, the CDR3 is TGTGCCAGCAGCCAGACAAGACAGGGTGGGGAGTATCGAGCTTTCTTT. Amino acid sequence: CASSQTRQGGEYRAFF.

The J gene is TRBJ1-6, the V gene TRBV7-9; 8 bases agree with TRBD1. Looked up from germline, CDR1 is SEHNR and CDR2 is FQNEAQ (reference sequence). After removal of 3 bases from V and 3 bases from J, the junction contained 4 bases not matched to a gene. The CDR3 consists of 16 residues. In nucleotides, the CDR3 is TGTGCCAGCAGCTTCGGGACAGGTTTCTATAATTCACCCCTCCACTTT. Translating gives CASSFGTGFYNSPLHF.

The CDR3 region is CASSQTSGGGPYEQYF. DNA of the CDR3: TGCGCCAGCAGCCAAACTAGCGGGGGGGGACCCTACGAGCAGTACTTC. The chain carries TRBV4-1 and TRBJ2-7; 13 bases are a match to TRBD2. V dropped 2 bases and J dropped 2; count of bases not matched to a gene: 3. The CDR3 runs 16 residues. The V gene's germline CDR1 is MGHRA and CDR2 YSYEKL.

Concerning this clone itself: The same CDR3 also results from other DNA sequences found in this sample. The CDR3 loop is CASSLGTSGGTDTQYF. CDR3 nucleotide sequence: TGCGCCAGCAGCTTGGGGACTAGCGGGGGAACAGATACGCAGTATTTT. This chain uses TRBV5-1 with TRBJ2-3, with 13 bases lining up with TRBD2. The CDR3 covers 16 residues. Germline V gene sequence: CDR1 SGHRS, CDR2 YFSETQ. Trimming cost V 0 bases and J 3 bases; bases outside gene matches: 1.

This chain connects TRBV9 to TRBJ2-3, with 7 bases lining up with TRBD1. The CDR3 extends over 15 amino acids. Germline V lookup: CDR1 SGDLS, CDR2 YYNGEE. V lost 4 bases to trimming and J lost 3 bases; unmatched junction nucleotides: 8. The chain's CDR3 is CASSPTDRATDTQYF. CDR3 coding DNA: TGTGCCAGCAGCCCCACCGACAGGGCGACAGATACGCAGTATTTT.

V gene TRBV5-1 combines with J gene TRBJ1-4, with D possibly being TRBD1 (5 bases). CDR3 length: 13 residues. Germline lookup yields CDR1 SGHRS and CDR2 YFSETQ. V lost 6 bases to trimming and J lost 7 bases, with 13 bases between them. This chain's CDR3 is CASTPGDVEKLFF. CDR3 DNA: TGCGCCAGCACCCCGGGGGACGTTGAAAAACTGTTTTTT.

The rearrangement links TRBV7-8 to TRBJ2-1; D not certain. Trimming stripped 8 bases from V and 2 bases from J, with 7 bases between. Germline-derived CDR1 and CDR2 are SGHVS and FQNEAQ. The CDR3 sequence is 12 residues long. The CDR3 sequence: CASAGPYNEQFF. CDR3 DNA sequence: TGTGCCAGCGCTGGCCCCTACAATGAGCAGTTCTTC.

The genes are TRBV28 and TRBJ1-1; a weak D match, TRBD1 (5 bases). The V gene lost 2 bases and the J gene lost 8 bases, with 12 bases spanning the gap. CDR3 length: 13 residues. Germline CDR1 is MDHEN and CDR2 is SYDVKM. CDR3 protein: CASSLPGRSEAFF. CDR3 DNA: TGTGCCAGCAGTTTACCAGGGCGGTCAGAAGCTTTCTTT.

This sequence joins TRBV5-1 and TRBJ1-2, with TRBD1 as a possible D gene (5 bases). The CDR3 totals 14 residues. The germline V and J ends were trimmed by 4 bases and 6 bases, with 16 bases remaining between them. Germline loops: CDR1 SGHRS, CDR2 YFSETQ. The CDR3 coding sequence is TGCGCCAGCAGCCCTAGGACAAGGGTCGATGGCTACACCTTC. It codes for CASSPRTRVDGYTF. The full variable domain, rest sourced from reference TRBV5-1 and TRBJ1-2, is KAGVTQTPRYLIKTRGQQVTLSCSPISGHRSVSWYQQTPGQGLQFLFEYFSETQRNKGNFPGRFSGRQFSNSRSEMNVSTLELGDSALYLCASSPRTRVDGYTFGSGTRLTVV.

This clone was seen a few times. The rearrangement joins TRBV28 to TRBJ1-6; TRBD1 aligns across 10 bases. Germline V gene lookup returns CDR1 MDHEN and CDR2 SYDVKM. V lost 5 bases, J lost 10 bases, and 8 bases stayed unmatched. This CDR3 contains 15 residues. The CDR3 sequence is CASSPRDRGRSPLHF. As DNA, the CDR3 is TGTGCCAGCAGTCCCCGGGACAGGGGTAGGTCACCCCTCCACTTT. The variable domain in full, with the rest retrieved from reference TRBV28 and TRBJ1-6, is DVKVTQSSRYLVKRTGEKVFLECVQDMDHENMFWYRQDPGLGLRLIYFSYDVKMKEKGDIPEGYSVSREKKERFSLILESASTNQTSMYLCASSPRDRGRSPLHFGNGTRLTVT.

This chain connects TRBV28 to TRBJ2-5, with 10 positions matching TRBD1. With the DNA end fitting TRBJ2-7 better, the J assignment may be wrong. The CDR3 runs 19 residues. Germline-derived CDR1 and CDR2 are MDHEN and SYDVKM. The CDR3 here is CASRRTPGQGFRGHYEQYF. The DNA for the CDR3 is TGTGCCAGCAGACGCACTCCGGGACAGGGGTTTAGGGGGCATTACGAGCAGTACTTC.

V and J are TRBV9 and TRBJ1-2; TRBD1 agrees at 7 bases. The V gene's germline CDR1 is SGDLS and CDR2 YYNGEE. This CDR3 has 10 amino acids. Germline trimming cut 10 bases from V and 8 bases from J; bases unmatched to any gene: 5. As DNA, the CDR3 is TGTGCCTCGACAGGGATAGGCTACACCTTC. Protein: CASTGIGYTF.

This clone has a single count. This chain's CDR3 is CASHDRGSGKNIQYF. DNA for the CDR3: TGTGCCAGCCACGACAGGGGTTCAGGCAAAAACATTCAGTACTTC. The rearrangement links TRBV19 to TRBJ2-4, with TRBD1 matching 8 bases. CDR1 is LNHDA and CDR2 is SQIVND in the germline V gene (reference sequence). The CDR3 is 15 residues long. The ends lost 9 bases at V and 3 bases at J; junction bases unmatched: 10.

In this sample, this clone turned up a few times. This CDR3 reads CASSQDLSGVFGYTF. The CDR3 coding sequence is TGCGCCAGCAGCCAAGATCTTTCGGGGGTATTCGGCTACACCTTC. The rearrangement uses TRBV4-3 and TRBJ1-2, with D maybe TRBD1 (5 bases). Per germline, CDR1 LGHNA and CDR2 YSLEER. Trimming removed 0 bases at V and 8 bases at J, with 16 bases between. This CDR3 has 15 amino acids.

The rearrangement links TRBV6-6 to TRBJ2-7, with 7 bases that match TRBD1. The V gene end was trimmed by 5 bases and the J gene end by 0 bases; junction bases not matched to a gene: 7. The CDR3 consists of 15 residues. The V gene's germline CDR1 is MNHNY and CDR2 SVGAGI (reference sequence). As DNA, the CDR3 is TGTGCCAGCAGTCCCACCTGGACAGGCTCCTACGAGCAGTACTTC. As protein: CASSPTWTGSYEQYF.

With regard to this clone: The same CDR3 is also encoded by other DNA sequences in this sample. In nucleotides, the CDR3 is TGCGCCAGCAGCCGCGACAGTAACTATGGCTACACCTTC. This translates into CASSRDSNYGYTF. The V and J genes are TRBV5-1 and TRBJ1-2; possibly TRBD1 for D (5 bases). Germline V gene sequence: CDR1 SGHRS, CDR2 YFSETQ. Trimming shortened V by 4 bases and J by 1 base, and 8 bases separated the two germline ends. The CDR3 runs 13 residues. The full variable domain, in which reference TRBV5-1 and TRBJ1-2 provide the parts outside the CDR3, is KAGVTQTPRYLIKTRGQQVTLSCSPISGHRSVSWYQQTPGQGLQFLFEYFSETQRNKGNFPGRFSGRQFSNSRSEMNVSTLELGDSALYLCASSRDSNYGYTFGSGTRLTVV.

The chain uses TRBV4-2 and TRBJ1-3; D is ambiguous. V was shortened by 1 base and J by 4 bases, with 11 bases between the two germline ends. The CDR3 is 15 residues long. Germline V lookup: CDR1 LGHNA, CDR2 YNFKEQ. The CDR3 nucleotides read TGTGCCAGCAGCCAAGCAGCTCGGAGGGGAAACACCATATATTTT. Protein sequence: CASSQAARRGNTIYF.

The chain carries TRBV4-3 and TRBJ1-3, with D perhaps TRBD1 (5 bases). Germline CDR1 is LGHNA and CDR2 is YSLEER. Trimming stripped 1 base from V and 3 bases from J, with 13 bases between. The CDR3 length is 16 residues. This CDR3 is CASSQANGGGGNTIYF. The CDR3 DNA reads TGCGCCAGCAGCCAAGCGAACGGGGGTGGTGGAAACACCATATATTTT.

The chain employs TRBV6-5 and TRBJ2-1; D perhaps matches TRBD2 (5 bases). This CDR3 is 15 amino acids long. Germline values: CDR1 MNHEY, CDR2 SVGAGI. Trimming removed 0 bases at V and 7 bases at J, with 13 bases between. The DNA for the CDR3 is TGTGCCAGCAGTTACTCGTTTCGGGGTGGGAATGAGCAGTTCTTC. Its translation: CASSYSFRGGNEQFF.

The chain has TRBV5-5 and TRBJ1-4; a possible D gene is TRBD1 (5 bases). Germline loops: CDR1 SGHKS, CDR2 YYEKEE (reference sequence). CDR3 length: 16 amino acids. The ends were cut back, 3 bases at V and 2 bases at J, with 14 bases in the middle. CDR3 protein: CASSSTQGSTNEKLFF. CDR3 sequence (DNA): TGTGCCAGCAGCTCAACCCAGGGAAGCACTAATGAAAAACTGTTTTTT.